The T cell receptor beta chain under discussion was sequenced for a study of memory CD4+ T cells and cytomegalovirus serostatus. Points from the study as a whole: The CMV-associated TCR signature appears largely within the CD4+ memory repertoire.

The table came from immunoSEQ multiplex PCR; TCRdb's copy has only in-frame clones and leaves some out. The data hold 45,000 to 55,000 clones, with around three quarters observed a single time. Germline CDR1 and CDR2: SGHTA and FQGNSA. This CDR3 has 15 amino acids. The V and J ends lost 4 bases and 5 bases, in that order; junction bases with no gene match: 8. For this clone: Its cognate antigen is unknown.

Single viable CD3+CD4+CD8-CD45RO+ cells were sorted as the memory CD4+ T cells. Sample: memory CD4+ T cells from blood. This receptor was taken from an adult in good health and CMV-seronegative. The J gene is TRBJ2-5, the V gene TRBV7-2; 9 positions agree with TRBD2. The CDR3 is CASSSGLAGRETQYF. The CDR3 DNA reads TGTGCCAGCAGCTCGGGACTAGCAGGGAGGGAGACCCAGTACTTC.